This TCR beta chain was found in a study of T cell changes during pregnancy in multiple sclerosis. Per the germline V gene, CDR1 is SNHLY and CDR2 is FYNNEI. The CDR3 length is 11 residues. The V gene lost 4 bases and the J gene lost 8 bases, with 8 bases spanning the gap. TCRdb's copy holds only in-frame clones and misses some; the assay was immunoSEQ multiplex PCR. There are tens of thousands of clones in the sample; 94% occur only once, and about 0.8% lies in the top ten. The J gene is TRBJ1-1, the V gene TRBV2; D perhaps matches TRBD1 (5 bases). The clonotype comes from a female donor with multiple sclerosis, enrolled in a pregnancy study. This material consisted of peripheral blood, taken in the third trimester of pregnancy. The DNA for the CDR3 is TGTGCCAGCAGTGGGGGGGTAGAAGCTTTCTTT. As protein: CASSGGVEAFF.